In its sample, the clone carrying this T cell receptor beta chain was seen a few times. The antigen is unknown. Samples came from axillary lymph nodes draining the breast cancer. In germline, CDR1 is SGDLS, CDR2 YYNGEE. This CDR3 contains 13 residues. V shed 4 bases and J 7 bases; nucleotides not matched to a gene: 7. The entry originates in a study of breast tumors, draining lymph nodes, adjacent tissues. One entry per CDR3 protein, called by TCRdb with MiXCR from the multiplex PCR reads. The sample has fewer than 300,000 distinct CDR3 sequences, approximately 30% seen once. Study conclusions and caveats: Tumors had less TCR diversity than lymph nodes, more than nontumor tissue.

The sample consisted of axillary lymph node tissue. This TCR was sampled from a female donor with breast cancer. Some clones in this sample may be carry-over from other donors' samples. The chain is built from TRBV9 and TRBJ1-1, with 7 bases fitting TRBD1. Here the CDR3 DNA reads TGTGCCAGCAGCCCGTGGGACAGAGATGAAGCTTTCTTT. Its protein is CASSPWDRDEAFF.